A single sample gave rise to the 24 T cell receptor beta chains below, sequenced in a study of blood T cell repertoires in COVID-19. Profiling relied on immunoSEQ multiplex PCR, and the TCRdb table lists in-frame clones only, not all of them. In the table there are some 210,000 clones, about 90% of which are singletons. The sample comprised peripheral blood. The receptors shown here come from a man between 60 and 70 years old with COVID-19, enrolled during active disease.

The table lists this clone with a count of one. The V call is TRBV6-5, the J call TRBJ1-1, with D possibly TRBD1 on 5 matching bases. The CDR3 has 14 amino acids. Germline CDR1 and CDR2: MNHEY and SVGAGI. Between the trimmed V and J ends, which lost 5 bases and 1 base, there was a span of 11 bases. The CDR3, as DNA: TGTGCCAGCAGTACCAGGGTGACGAACACTGAAGCTTTCTTT. Translation gives CASSTRVTNTEAFF.

The rearrangement joins TRBV5-8 to TRBJ2-2, with 13 positions matching TRBD2. The CDR3 has 16 amino acids. V dropped 4 bases and J dropped 6; count of bases not matched to a gene: 6. Germline V gene data show CDR1 as SGHTS and CDR2 as YDEGEE. The chain's CDR3 is CASSAGLAGHAGELFF. As DNA, the CDR3 is TGTGCCAGCAGCGCGGGACTAGCGGGGCACGCCGGGGAGCTGTTTTTT. The full variable domain, completed using reference TRBV5-8 and TRBJ2-2, is EAGVTQSPTHLIKTRGQQATLRCSPISGHTSVYWYQQALGLGLQFLLWYDEGEERNRGNFPPRFSGRQFPNYSSELNVNALELEDSALYLCASSAGLAGHAGELFFGEGSRLTVL.

The gene calls are TRBV19 and TRBJ2-7, with 8 bases identical to TRBD2. Germline CDR1 and CDR2: LNHDA and SQIVND (reference sequence). The ends lost 7 bases at V and 0 bases at J; junction bases unmatched: 8. The CDR3 extends over 15 amino acids. The CDR3 here is CASTHRGGSSYEQYF. The CDR3 DNA follows: TGTGCCAGTACTCACCGGGGGGGGAGCTCCTACGAGCAGTACTTC.

The gene calls are TRBV6-5 and TRBJ2-1; maybe TRBD2 (5 bases). The CDR3 covers 15 residues. Per the germline V gene, CDR1 is MNHEY and CDR2 is SVGAGI. The V end lost 5 bases, the J end lost 0 bases, and 11 bases lay between the germline ends. The chain's CDR3 is CASSIASSSYNEQFF. The DNA for the CDR3 is TGTGCCAGCAGTATAGCGTCGAGCTCCTACAATGAGCAGTTCTTC.

V gene TRBV20-1 combines with J gene TRBJ2-7, with TRBD1 identical over 12 bases. Trimming at V came to 3 bases and at J to 0 bases, leaving 12 bases not matched to a gene. Germline V gene data show CDR1 as DFQATT and CDR2 as SNEGSKA (reference sequence). This CDR3 spans 18 amino acids. CDR3 region: CSASSGGTGGLSSYEQYF. As DNA, the CDR3 is TGCAGTGCTAGTTCAGGTGGGACAGGGGGCTTAAGCTCCTACGAGCAGTACTTC.

This chain joins TRBV5-8 and TRBJ1-2; no definite D call. CDR3 length: 13 residues. Trimming took 3 bases from V and 4 from J, leaving 10 bases between them. The germline V gene encodes CDR1 SGHTS and CDR2 YDEGEE. The CDR3 region is CASSWLVGYGYTF. CDR3 nucleotide sequence: TGTGCCAGCAGCTGGCTAGTTGGCTATGGCTACACCTTC.

The J gene is TRBJ2-1, the V gene TRBV5-1, with 10 bases lining up with TRBD2. The CDR3 consists of 15 residues. The V and J ends lost 5 bases and 7 bases, in that order; junction bases with no gene match: 9. The germline gives CDR1 SGHRS, CDR2 YFSETQ. The CDR3 DNA is TGCGCCAGCAGTATTCCTAGCGGGGGTGGGAATGAGCAGTTCTTC. Protein: CASSIPSGGGNEQFF.

The chain is built from TRBV7-2 and TRBJ2-1; 9 nucleotides agree with TRBD2. The CDR3 loop spans 15 amino acids. Trimming removed 5 bases from V and 5 bases from J; junction bases left unmatched: 7. Germline V gene lookup returns CDR1 SGHTA and CDR2 FQGNSA. DNA for the CDR3: TGTGCCAGCAGCCGTGGACTAGCGCGAGACAATGAGCAGTTCTTC. This codes for CASSRGLARDNEQFF. Complete variable domain (other parts from reference TRBV7-2 and TRBJ2-1): GAGVSQSPSNKVTEKGKDVELRCDPISGHTALYWYRQSLGQGLEFLIYFQGNSAPDKSGLPSDRFSAERTGGSVSTLTIQRTQQEDSAVYLCASSRGLARDNEQFFGPGTRLTVL.

The CDR3 region has the DNA TGTGCCAGCTCACCGTCGACAGTGAGCAATCAGCCCCAGCATTTT. As protein: CASSPSTVSNQPQHF. The genes are TRBV18 and TRBJ1-5, with D possibly TRBD1 on 5 matching bases. V was shortened by 3 bases and J by 1 base, with 10 bases between the two germline ends. The CDR3 sequence is 15 residues long. CDR1 is KGHSH, CDR2 LQKENI, per germline.

In this sample, this clone turned up once. The chain employs TRBV19 and TRBJ1-2; possible D gene TRBD1, 5 bases. Germline CDR1 is LNHDA and CDR2 is SQIVND (reference sequence). The CDR3 is made up of 13 amino acids. V was trimmed by 3 bases and J by 6 bases, leaving 11 bases between them. The CDR3 sequence is CASSIWAGNGYTF. The CDR3 nucleotides read TGTGCCAGTAGTATCTGGGCAGGGAATGGCTACACCTTC.

CDR3 sequence: CASSDYSGRGYNEQFF. Here the CDR3 DNA reads TGTGCCAGCAGTGACTATAGCGGGAGGGGCTACAATGAGCAGTTCTTC. V is TRBV9 and J is TRBJ2-1, with 11 bases matching TRBD2. CDR1 is SGDLS, CDR2 YYNGEE, per germline. V trimming: 5 bases; J trimming: 3 bases; junction bases outside the gene matches: 7. The CDR3 totals 16 residues.

V is TRBV4-2 and J is TRBJ2-7; D call uncertain. The CDR3 totals 18 residues. From germline, CDR1 is LGHNA and CDR2 YNFKEQ. V was clipped by 2 bases and J by 2 bases, with 22 bases between them. The CDR3 protein is CASSQTKVDTSPTYEQYF. The DNA for the CDR3 is TGTGCCAGCAGCCAAACCAAAGTCGACACAAGTCCCACCTACGAGCAGTACTTC.

The chain has TRBV5-4 and TRBJ2-5; 11 positions agree with TRBD2. This CDR3 comprises 15 residues. After removal of 0 bases from V and 4 bases from J, the junction contained 2 bases not matched to a gene. Germline CDR1 and CDR2: SGHNT and YYREEE (reference sequence). CDR3 DNA: TGTGCCAGCAGCTTGGGGCTAGCGGGAGGAGAGACCCAGTACTTC. It is translated as CASSLGLAGGETQYF.

This rearrangement joins TRBV30 to TRBJ1-2; TRBD1 matches 8 bases. Trimming took 3 bases from V and 4 from J; bases not matched to a gene: 4. CDR3 length: 13 amino acids. Germline CDR1 and CDR2: GTSNPN and SVGIG (reference sequence). CDR3 protein: CAWSPGGGYGYTF. The CDR3 region has the DNA TGTGCCTGGAGCCCAGGGGGCGGCTATGGCTACACCTTC.

This chain uses TRBV1 with TRBJ1-3; the DNA was not compared with TRBD1, the D call given in the table. TRBV1 is an annotated pseudogene. The CDR3 runs 15 residues. The CDR3 protein is CTSSQSGRRGNTIYF. The CDR3 region has the DNA TGCACCAGCAGCCAGTCAGGGCGACGAGGAAACACCATATATTTT.

The V gene is TRBV10-1, the J gene TRBJ2-1; 13 bases are shared with TRBD2. The CDR3 covers 15 residues. Per the germline V gene, CDR1 is WNHNN and CDR2 is SYGVQD (reference sequence). After removal of 5 bases from V and 7 bases from J, the junction contained 5 bases not matched to a gene. CDR3 sequence reads: CASSRLAGGRNEQFF. CDR3 DNA: TGCGCCAGCAGTCGACTAGCGGGAGGCCGAAATGAGCAGTTCTTC.

This clone appeared a single time. The gene calls are TRBV14 and TRBJ2-6; weak D call: TRBD1 (5 bases). The CDR3 covers 16 residues. The V gene's germline CDR1 is SGHDN and CDR2 FVKESK. The ends were cut back, 4 bases at V and 0 bases at J, with 10 bases in the middle. DNA of the CDR3: TGTGCCAGCAGCCGTCAGGGCCTCTCTGGGGCCAACGTCCTGACTTTC. Its translation is CASSRQGLSGANVLTF.

V gene TRBV12-3 or TRBV12-4 combines with J gene TRBJ2-7; 14 positions match TRBD2. The V gene end was trimmed by 8 bases and the J gene end by 5 bases; junction bases not matched to a gene: 2. The CDR3 runs to 13 residues. The CDR3 DNA is TGTGCCAGCGGGACTAGCGGGAGTAACGAGCAGTACTTC. Translating it yields CASGTSGSNEQYF.

This chain connects TRBV5-1 to TRBJ2-2, with D possibly being TRBD1 (6 bases). The ends were cut back, 0 bases at V and 5 bases at J, with 14 bases in the middle. The CDR3 spans 16 residues. Germline V lookup: CDR1 SGHRS, CDR2 YFSETQ. In DNA form, the CDR3 reads TGCGCCAGCAGCTTGGCAGGGGATATGATTACCGGGGAGCTGTTTTTT. Translating gives CASSLAGDMITGELFF.

The V gene is TRBV6-5, the J gene TRBJ1-4, with 9 bases identical to TRBD1. The germline V gene has CDR1 MNHEY and CDR2 SVGAGI. The CDR3 covers 13 residues. Losses at the gene ends were 10 bases for V and 8 bases for J; bases not matched to a gene: 8. The CDR3 loop is CATYRGQREKLFF. The DNA for the CDR3 is TGTGCCACCTACAGGGGGCAACGGGAAAAACTGTTTTTT.

This clone was counted once. The rearrangement links TRBV5-5 to TRBJ1-2; 8 bases match TRBD1. This CDR3 contains 15 residues. Germline V gives CDR1 SGHKS, CDR2 YYEKEE (reference sequence). Trimming cost V 4 bases and J 4 bases; bases outside gene matches: 9. The CDR3 DNA is TGTGCCAGCAGCCCCCGACGGACAGGGAGCTATGGCTACACCTTC. This translates into CASSPRRTGSYGYTF.

CDR3 in DNA: TGTGCCAGCAGCCTGACAGGTAGAACTGAAGCTTTCTTT. This translates into CASSLTGRTEAFF. The chain is built from TRBV14 and TRBJ1-1; TRBD1 is a possible D gene (6 bases). The CDR3 has 13 amino acids. With 4 bases removed from V and 5 bases from J, the gap between germline ends came to 11 bases. Germline assignment: CDR1 SGHDN and CDR2 FVKESK.

This chain joins TRBV5-1 and TRBJ1-1; perhaps TRBD1 as D (5 bases). The V and J ends lost 7 bases and 0 bases respectively, with 19 bases between them. CDR1 SGHRS and CDR2 YFSETQ come from the germline V gene. The CDR3 contains 16 residues. Here the CDR3 reads CASRPQAQTVNTEAFF. CDR3 in DNA: TGCGCCAGCCGCCCACAGGCTCAGACGGTGAACACTGAAGCTTTCTTT. Looking up the rest from reference TRBV5-1 and TRBJ1-1 gives the full variable domain: KAGVTQTPRYLIKTRGQQVTLSCSPISGHRSVSWYQQTPGQGLQFLFEYFSETQRNKGNFPGRFSGRQFSNSRSEMNVSTLELGDSALYLCASRPQAQTVNTEAFFGQGTRLTVV.

This clone was seen ten or more times. The chain links TRBV28 to TRBJ1-4; no clear D. V lost 1 base, J lost 7 bases, and 4 bases lay in between. CDR3 length equals 12 residues. Per germline, CDR1 MDHEN and CDR2 SYDVKM. CDR3 sequence reads: CASSLYIEKLFF. The CDR3 nucleotides are TGTGCCAGCAGTTTATATATTGAAAAACTGTTTTTT. The whole variable domain, filled in from reference TRBV28 and TRBJ1-4, reads DVKVTQSSRYLVKRTGEKVFLECVQDMDHENMFWYRQDPGLGLRLIYFSYDVKMKEKGDIPEGYSVSREKKERFSLILESASTNQTSMYLCASSLYIEKLFFGSGTQLSVL.